Included here is one T cell receptor beta chain sequence, with context. Generated by immunoSEQ multiplex PCR, the TCRdb table keeps only in-frame clones and is missing some. Seen here are 700,000 or so clones, 75% to 90% observed once, and the top ten hold roughly 0.01%. The data were taken from a study of shared T cell receptors in the human thymus. The germline V gene encodes CDR1 LNHNV and CDR2 YYDKDF (reference sequence). Trimming pared 0 bases from V and 4 bases from J, leaving 15 bases between. This CDR3 has 16 amino acids. These same data were also listed under a study on human thymus T cells. According to that study: Infants served as donors; they were healthy and Finnish and were having corrective surgery for congenital heart defects. Resections that were taken during corrective heart surgery supplied the thymus tissue. V and J gene usage appeared biased in thymic and blood repertoires. What related research reported was that thymic repertoires overlapped highly among unrelated individuals.

Sequencing was done on a sample of thymocytes. The chain couples TRBV15 to TRBJ1-1; D perhaps matches TRBD1 (5 bases). The receptor comes from a girl in the first two years of life with a congenital heart defect. In nucleotides, the CDR3 is TGTGCCACCAGCAGAGATCATCTCAGGGTCGGCACTGAAGCTTTCTTT. Its translation: CATSRDHLRVGTEAFF.